This TCR beta chain is drawn from a study of T cell responses to AZD1222 COVID-19 vaccine. This table comes from immunoSEQ multiplex PCR, and its TCRdb copy is limited to in-frame clones, with some not included. Seen here are 150,000 to 200,000 clones, roughly 87% observed once, and the top ten hold 2.5% to 3%. The germline gives CDR1 KGHSH, CDR2 LQKENI. CDR3 length: 14 amino acids. Trimming removed 4 bases from V and 3 bases from J; junction bases left unmatched: 6. The rearrangement joins TRBV18 to TRBJ2-7, with 7 bases that match TRBD2. This sequence originates from an adult in good health. The sequencing used peripheral blood, collected on day 0 of AZD1222 vaccination. In nucleotides, the CDR3 is TGTGCCAGCTCACAAATTACGGGGGGCTACGAGCAGTACTTC. It yields the protein CASSQITGGYEQYF.